This T cell receptor (beta chain) was identified during a study of T cell repertoires in aging, cancer and after chemotherapy. Whole-study context: Pre- and post-chemotherapy samples were paired from chronic lymphocytic leukemia patients treated with fludarabine- or bendamustine-based regimens.

TCR beta rearrangements were amplified from peripheral blood genomic DNA. Multiplex touch-down PCR with TRB-A/B primers amplified rearranged V-D-J TRB sequences. One entry per CDR3 protein, called by TCRdb with MiXCR from the multiplex PCR reads. In the table there are just over 4,500 distinct CDR3 sequences, around 20% of which are singletons. Study-level points and caveats: Untreated cancer patients had significantly lower blood TCR diversity than age-matched healthy donors.

A few counts support this clonotype. As yet, its antigen is unknown. The germline V gene encodes CDR1 MNHEY and CDR2 SMNVEV (reference sequence). CDR3 length equals 10 residues. Trimming stripped 6 bases from V and 1 base from J, with 0 bases between. Sequenced: blood. The TCR sequence derives from a human donor with a blood cancer. V is TRBV27 and J is TRBJ1-1; D is unclear. DNA for the CDR3: TGTGCCAGCAGGAACACTGAAGCTTTCTTT. Translating gives CASRNTEAFF.